This TCR beta chain was obtained from a study of cytomegalovirus exposure and HLA in healthy donors. Regarding the study as a whole: Reportedly, diagnosis of cytomegalovirus status by the classifier showed high specificity and sensitivity. Among TCR beta chains, those listed as cytomegalovirus-associated numbered 164.

This CDR3 region has 16 residues. From germline, CDR1 is MGHRA and CDR2 YSYEKL. V was pared by 3 bases and J by 4 bases, with 15 bases between. Both 60 Vbeta primers and 13 Jbeta primers went into the PCR. Some clones are missing from TCRdb's copy, which holds only in-frame ones; the method was immunoSEQ multiplex PCR. The table has fewer than 120,000 clones, around 80% seen once. Concerning this clone: Its antigen is not identified.

Sequencing was carried out using PBMCs. The V call is TRBV4-1, the J call TRBJ2-2; D possibly corresponds to TRBD2 (6 bases). This receptor was taken from a man aged 25 to 40 in good health and CMV-seropositive. The chain's CDR3 is CASSHPRDGGTGELFF. The CDR3, as DNA: TGCGCCAGCAGCCACCCCCGGGACGGGGGCACCGGGGAGCTGTTTTTT.